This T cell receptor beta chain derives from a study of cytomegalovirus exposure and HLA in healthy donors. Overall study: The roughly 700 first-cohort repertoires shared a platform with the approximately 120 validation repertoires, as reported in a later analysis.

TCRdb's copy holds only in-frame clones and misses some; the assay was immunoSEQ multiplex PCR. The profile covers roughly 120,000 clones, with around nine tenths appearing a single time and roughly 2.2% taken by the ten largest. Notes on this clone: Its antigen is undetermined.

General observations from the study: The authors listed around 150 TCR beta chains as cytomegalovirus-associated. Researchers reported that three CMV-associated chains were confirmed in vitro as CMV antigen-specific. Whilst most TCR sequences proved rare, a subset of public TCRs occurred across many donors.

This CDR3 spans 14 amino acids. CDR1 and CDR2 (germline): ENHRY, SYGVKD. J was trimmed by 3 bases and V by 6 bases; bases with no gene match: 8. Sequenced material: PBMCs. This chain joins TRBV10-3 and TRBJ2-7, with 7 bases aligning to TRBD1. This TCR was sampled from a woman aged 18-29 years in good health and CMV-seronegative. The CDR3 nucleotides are TGTGCCATCAGGGCCCCGGGACAGATCTACGAGCAGTACTTC. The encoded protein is CAIRAPGQIYEQYF.